The present entry profiles one T cell receptor (beta chain) with its context. Its specific antigen is unknown. No base quality values were provided; no much bigger clone lies one nucleotide off. In the germline V gene, CDR1 corresponds to SGHTA and CDR2 to FQGTGA. The CDR3 covers 18 residues, taking in both the cysteine and the phenylalanine. The DNA shown is the 54-base CDR3, in frame from base 1. Between the V and J ends, shortened by 1 base and 2 bases respectively, the junction contains 20 bases. This entry belongs to a study of radiation and T cells in renal cell carcinoma (dated by TCRdb to between 2020 and 2021). The study in broad terms: In total, 50 to 60 samples, comprising 26 tumors and 27 peripheral blood samples, were subjected to TCR beta sequencing. Across all 50 or so samples, 4 million to 5 million unique CDR3 nucleotide sequences encoding 2,658,974 unique CDR3 amino acid sequences were identified. The last blood draw happened 4 weeks after radiation, timed to coincide with nephrectomy. The investigation overall reported the following: With a single-armed trial design, the study had no way to address how radiation dose or scheduling affects the TCR repertoire. Dynamics of the blood repertoire were not tracked past 4 weeks after treatment. Top tumor clonotypes rose in blood from baseline to 2 weeks post-radiation, then contracted by 4 weeks, suggesting transient expansion of tumor-resident clones. Because no pretreatment tumor biopsies were available, whether clonotypes were present in the tumor at baseline could not be determined.

The immunoSEQ kit was used, according to the manufacturer's recommendations, to generate TCR beta libraries from genomic DNA. Library preparation used a first multiplex PCR with proprietary primers, then a second PCR adding unique barcodes, with bead cleanups after each round. Each sample batch included a kit-provided positive control reaction and a negative control reaction. The final libraries were assessed on an Agilent 4200 TapeStation D1000 ScreenTape, pooled by volume, and quantified by qPCR. An Illumina NextSeq500 fitted with a MidOutput 150-cycle cartridge performed the sequencing, running 156 Read1 cycles and 15 Index1 cycles with the kit's custom primers. The pooled library was loaded at 1.0 pM with about 20% PhiX control spiked in. Processing in the source paper ran as follows. Vendor-processed data were analyzed in R, with a clonotype defined as all T cells sharing the same CDR3 nucleotide sequence. For clone abundance analyses, frequencies were normalized to the 10,000 most abundant clones per sample. Public T cell clones, which averaged fewer than five per sample, were removed prior to analysis. An abundance difference of at least 32-fold between compartments was the criterion for calling clonotypes tumor-enriched or baseline blood-enriched. A beta-binomial differential abundance model was applied to find clonotypes that expanded or contracted between blood time points. Tumor-blood repertoire similarity was measured with the Baroni-Urbani and Buser coefficient, and groups were compared using two-tailed Wilcoxon tests in R. This is the immuneACCESS table as TCRdb keeps it, with only in-frame sequences that have V and J called. A part of the clones is gone; compared with another copy, unresolved V genes explain less than half, and the rest is unexplained. Clone size and V and J calls were adopted from that table, with D and trimming inferred from the DNA. This sample is represented by some 100,000 clones; around 83% of them were singletons. The ten largest clones capture approximately 6.9% of the sample.

What this sample's time point label stands for: blood 4 weeks post-SBRT, at nephrectomy. The treatment or condition label on this specimen signifies: 15 Gy SBRT to primary tumor, nephrectomy 4 weeks later. Samples came from a clinical trial, in which primary renal cell carcinomas received 15 Gy stereotactic body radiation therapy followed by nephrectomy 4 weeks later. Serial peripheral blood from radiation-treated patients was sampled at baseline, 2 weeks and 4 weeks after SBRT to track tumor-enriched clonotypes. All patients had renal cell carcinoma with clear cell pathology. The QIAamp DNA Blood Mini Kit (Qiagen) was used to prepare genomic DNA for TCR sequencing. The analyses included just those samples that passed every quality control check.

The source material was blood, sampled from a patient whose treatment included radiotherapy and nephrectomy. The clonotype was recovered from a man aged 55 to 69 with renal cell carcinoma. The chain is made from TRBV7-3 and TRBJ1-1; no D gene is confidently identified. The DNA reads as follows: TGTGCCAGCAGCTTAATGGGCGTTTTTGAGGAATTAAACACTGAAGCTTTCTTT. It codes for CASSLMGVFEELNTEAFF.